The TCR beta chain under discussion was sequenced for a study of pediatric ulcerative colitis. Assay used: immunoSEQ multiplex PCR; TCRdb lists only in-frame clones, some missing. The table has about 64,000 clones, roughly nine tenths seen once; the top ten hold around 3%. The V gene's germline CDR1 is GTSNPN and CDR2 SVGIG (reference sequence). The CDR3 runs to 14 residues. The V end lost 3 bases, the J end lost 4 bases, and 14 bases lay between the germline ends. Input material: blood. The sequence came from a boy younger than 18 with severe ulcerative colitis. The chain employs TRBV30 and TRBJ2-3; perhaps TRBD2 as D (5 bases). DNA for the CDR3: TGTGCCTGGAGATTCGGGTTAGCGCCAGATACGCAGTATTTT. Its protein product is CAWRFGLAPDTQYF.